Included here is one T cell receptor (beta chain) sequence, with context. Its antigen is still unknown. This specimen comes from a study of cytomegalovirus exposure and HLA in healthy donors. Study observations and caveats: The authors later found most CMV-associated TCR beta chains appeared HLA-restricted.

The CDR3 has 16 amino acids. V lost 1 base, J lost 0 bases, and 10 bases lay in between. Germline-derived CDR1 and CDR2 are SGHVS and FQNEAQ. PCR used 60 Vbeta primers and 13 Jbeta primers. This table comes from immunoSEQ multiplex PCR, and its TCRdb copy is limited to in-frame clones, with some not included. This table has under 150,000 clones, roughly four fifths appearing once. The sequence derives from a man younger than 40 in good health and CMV-seropositive. This chain joins TRBV7-8 and TRBJ1-5, with TRBD1 as a possible D gene (6 bases). The source material was PBMCs. Here the CDR3 reads CASSLGDTSSNQPQHF. CDR3 nucleotide sequence: TGTGCCAGCAGCTTAGGGGACACCTCTAGCAATCAGCCCCAGCATTTT.